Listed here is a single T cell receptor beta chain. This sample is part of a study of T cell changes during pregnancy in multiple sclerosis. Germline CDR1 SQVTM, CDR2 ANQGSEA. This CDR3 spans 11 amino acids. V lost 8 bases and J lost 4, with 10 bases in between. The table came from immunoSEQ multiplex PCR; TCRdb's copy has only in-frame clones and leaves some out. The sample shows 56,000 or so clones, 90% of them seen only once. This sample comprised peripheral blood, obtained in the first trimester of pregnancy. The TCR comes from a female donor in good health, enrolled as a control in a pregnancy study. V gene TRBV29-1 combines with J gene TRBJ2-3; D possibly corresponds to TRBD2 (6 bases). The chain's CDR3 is CSHGEADTQYF. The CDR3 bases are TGCAGCCACGGGGAGGCAGATACGCAGTATTTT.